This passage covers 30 T cell receptor beta chains from one sample sequenced in a study of CD8 T cells in ankylosing spondylitis. Study-wide findings and caveats: Within ankylosing spondylitis blood, a TCR beta motif made up of roughly eight highly homologous variants appeared to be characteristic.

No antigen is known for these receptors. TCRdb independently ran MiXCR on the 5' RACE reads; one entry per CDR3 protein. Counted here are 500,000 to 650,000 distinct CDR3 sequences, about 5.7% occurring once; the ten biggest clones make up around 3.4%. The sequenced material came from blood, either unsorted or a sorted T cell fraction (not recorded which). The receptors come from a male donor with ankylosing spondylitis.

This clonotype was picked up many times. This rearrangement joins TRBV29-1 to TRBJ2-5; a weak D match, TRBD1 (6 bases). Germline CDR1 is SQVTM and CDR2 is ANQGSEA. V gave up 2 bases and J gave up 7 bases, with 11 bases separating them. The CDR3 sequence is 12 residues long. The CDR3 nucleotides read TGCAGCGTTGAAAACAGGGTTCCGACCCAGTACTTC. Its translation is CSVENRVPTQYF.

This clonotype was counted many times. The chain recombines TRBV5-1 with TRBJ2-5; possibly TRBD1 for D (5 bases). The V end was cut by 0 bases, the J end by 4 bases, with 10 bases between. Per germline, CDR1 SGHRS and CDR2 YFSETQ. This CDR3 spans 14 amino acids. CDR3 protein: CASSLGPGSETQYF. DNA of the CDR3: TGCGCCAGCAGCTTGGGGCCAGGGTCAGAGACCCAGTACTTC.

The V gene is TRBV18, the J gene TRBJ2-7; weak D call: TRBD1 (5 bases). The V and J ends lost 0 bases and 3 bases respectively, with 12 bases between them. The CDR3 has 15 amino acids. Germline V gene sequence: CDR1 KGHSH, CDR2 LQKENI. CDR3 nucleotides: TGTGCCAGCTCACCACCGGGGCCATGGAGCTACGAGCAGTACTTC. Translating it yields CASSPPGPWSYEQYF.

This clonotype occurred many times. The chain joins TRBV7-8 to TRBJ1-5; D call uncertain. The germline CDR1 and CDR2 sequences are SGHVS and FQNEAQ. V was clipped by 1 base and J by 4 bases, with 20 bases between them. This CDR3 spans 18 amino acids. In DNA, the CDR3 is TGTGCCAGCAGCTTAGACTTTGTAGGCAGTATAGGGAATCAGCCCCAGCATTTT. Amino acid sequence: CASSLDFVGSIGNQPQHF.

A few counts support this clonotype. The chain is built from TRBV10-3 and TRBJ1-1; tentative D call: TRBD1 (6 bases). Trimming took off 3 bases at V and 0 bases at J, with 11 bases between the two ends. Germline lookup yields CDR1 ENHRY and CDR2 SYGVKD. The CDR3 loop spans 15 amino acids. The CDR3 is CAISDPGQMNTEAFF. The CDR3 coding sequence is TGTGCCATCAGTGACCCTGGACAGATGAACACTGAAGCTTTCTTT.

This clonotype was picked up many times. The CDR3 DNA follows: TGTGCCAGCAGTCTGGGGGTTTCGCGGGAGACCCAGTACTTC. This gives the protein CASSLGVSRETQYF. This chain joins TRBV12-3 or TRBV12-4 and TRBJ2-5; perhaps D is TRBD1 or TRBD2 (5 bases each). V gave up 5 bases and J gave up 5 bases, with 15 bases separating them. The CDR3 has 14 residues.

This clonotype was counted only a few times. V gene TRBV7-9 combines with J gene TRBJ2-7, with TRBD1 matching 9 bases. The CDR3 sequence is 16 residues long. V was clipped by 2 bases and J by 2 bases; unmatched bases: 7. Germline loops: CDR1 SEHNR, CDR2 FQNEAQ (reference sequence). CDR3 nucleotide sequence: TGTGCCAGCAGCTTATACGGACAGGGGACAACCTACGAGCAGTACTTC. It encodes CASSLYGQGTTYEQYF.

The table lists this clonotype with a few counts. V gene TRBV29-1 combines with J gene TRBJ2-3, with 11 bases that match TRBD2. Unmatched junction bases numbered 4, after V lost 1 base and J lost 1 base. The V gene's germline CDR1 is SQVTM and CDR2 ANQGSEA. The CDR3 loop spans 16 amino acids. The CDR3 is CSVEGPTSGGTDTQYF. CDR3 coding DNA: TGCAGCGTTGAAGGACCGACTAGCGGGGGCACAGATACGCAGTATTTT.

This clonotype has at least ten counts. The CDR3 bases are TGTGCCAGCAGCTTATCGGCTTGGAGCTCCTACGAGCAGTACTTC. This sequence encodes CASSLSAWSSYEQYF. V usage is TRBV7-2 and J usage is TRBJ2-7; D remains ambiguous. CDR1 is SGHTA, CDR2 FQGNSA, per germline. This CDR3 comprises 15 residues. V was pared by 2 bases and J by 0 bases, with 11 bases between. The full variable domain, completed using reference TRBV7-2 and TRBJ2-7, is GAGVSQSPSNKVTEKGKDVELRCDPISGHTALYWYRQSLGQGLEFLIYFQGNSAPDKSGLPSDRFSAERTGGSVSTLTIQRTQQEDSAVYLCASSLSAWSSYEQYFGPGTRLTVT.

In this sample, this clonotype turned up many times. The chain uses TRBV7-8 and TRBJ1-1; TRBD1 might be the D (5 bases). Germline V gene sequence: CDR1 SGHVS, CDR2 FQNEAQ. V was trimmed by 3 bases and J by 7 bases, leaving 12 bases between them. CDR3 length: 13 residues. CDR3 region: CASSFKGVGEAFF. The CDR3 coding sequence is TGTGCCAGCAGCTTTAAAGGGGTTGGTGAAGCTTTCTTT.

This clonotype has only a few counts. The CDR3 bases are TGTGCCAGCAGCAGATACCTAGGCGCGTTGACGGGTGCTAATGAAAAACTGTTTTTT. It translates to CASSRYLGALTGANEKLFF. This chain links TRBV27 with TRBJ1-4; D is ambiguous. With 6 bases removed from V and 3 bases from J, the gap between germline ends came to 26 bases. The germline gives CDR1 MNHEY, CDR2 SMNVEV (reference sequence). The CDR3 has 19 residues. The full variable domain, in which reference TRBV27 and TRBJ1-4 provide the parts outside the CDR3, is EAQVTQNPRYLITVTGKKLTVTCSQNMNHEYMSWYRQDPGLGLRQIYYSMNVEVTDKGDVPEGYKVSRKEKRNFPLILESPSPNQTSLYFCASSRYLGALTGANEKLFFGSGTQLSVL.

This clonotype was found many times. The V gene is TRBV29-1, the J gene TRBJ2-2, with a tentative D call TRBD2 (5 bases). V was clipped by 7 bases and J by 6 bases, with 15 bases between them. The germline V gene has CDR1 SQVTM and CDR2 ANQGSEA. This CDR3 spans 13 amino acids. This CDR3 reads CSARGRGSGELFF. CDR3 sequence (DNA): TGCAGCGCCCGCGGACGGGGTTCCGGGGAGCTGTTTTTT.

V is TRBV18 and J is TRBJ1-6; no reliable D call. Between the trimmed V and J ends, which lost 1 base and 7 bases, there was a span of 11 bases. The CDR3 totals 15 residues. The germline gives CDR1 KGHSH, CDR2 LQKENI. CDR3 in DNA: TGTGCCAGCTCACCACAGCAGATGGAGAATTCACCCCTCCACTTT. Amino acids: CASSPQQMENSPLHF.

This clonotype was detected ten times or more. V usage is TRBV20-1 and J usage is TRBJ2-6; 7 positions match TRBD2. The CDR3 contains 17 residues. Germline V gives CDR1 DFQATT, CDR2 SNEGSKA (reference sequence). The ends lost 2 bases at V and 0 bases at J; junction bases unmatched: 7. The CDR3 sequence is CSARISGVPSGANVLTF. CDR3 in DNA: TGCAGTGCTAGAATCAGCGGGGTTCCCTCTGGGGCCAACGTCCTGACTTTC.

This clonotype was detected many times. The rearrangement uses TRBV4-1 and TRBJ2-2, with D unresolved. Trimming cost V 1 base and J 1 base, with 7 bases left between them. CDR1 is MGHRA, CDR2 YSYEKL, per germline. The CDR3 has 15 amino acids. DNA for the CDR3: TGCGCCAGCAGCCAAGGGCGGAAGAACACCGGGGAGCTGTTTTTT. It is translated as CASSQGRKNTGELFF.

In this sample, this clonotype turned up many times. The chain has TRBV5-1 and TRBJ1-1; unclear D gene. V was cut by 4 bases and J by 0 bases, with 10 bases left in between. This CDR3 is built from 14 residues. The germline V gene encodes CDR1 SGHRS and CDR2 YFSETQ. The CDR3 bases are TGCGCCAGCAGCGAATCTATCATGAACACTGAAGCTTTCTTT. Residues: CASSESIMNTEAFF.

V usage is TRBV12-3 or TRBV12-4 and J usage is TRBJ2-1; TRBD2 aligns across 9 bases. The J segment lost 5 bases and the V segment lost 2 bases, leaving 4 bases of the junction unmatched. The CDR3 contains 15 residues. The CDR3 protein is CASSLSSGTHNEQFF. The CDR3 DNA reads TGTGCCAGCAGTTTATCTAGCGGGACACACAATGAGCAGTTCTTC.

J is TRBJ1-5 and V is TRBV7-9, with a weak D call TRBD1 (5 bases). Trimming stripped 4 bases from V and 7 bases from J, with 14 bases between. Looked up from germline, CDR1 is SEHNR and CDR2 is FQNEAQ (reference sequence). This CDR3 spans 14 amino acids. The CDR3 sequence is CASSSPGIGQPQHF. CDR3 sequence (DNA): TGTGCCAGCAGCTCCCCAGGGATCGGCCAGCCCCAGCATTTT.

At least ten counts were recorded for this clonotype. The rearrangement links TRBV6-2 or TRBV6-3 to TRBJ2-7, with TRBD2 matching over 9 bases. Germline loops: CDR1 MNHEY, CDR2 SVGEGT. J lost 4 bases, V lost 5 bases, and 15 bases had no gene match. This CDR3 has 17 amino acids. The CDR3 bases are TGTGCCAGCAGTGGGGCTAGCGGGAATCCGCTTGGGTACGAGCAGTACTTC. It translates to CASSGASGNPLGYEQYF.

Of note for this clonotype: Since a much larger clone is just one base distant, this may be a read error. The V call is TRBV29-1, the J call TRBJ1-2; D is unresolved. This CDR3 is 13 amino acids long. CDR1 is SQVTM and CDR2 is ANQGSEA in the germline V gene. The CDR3 bases are TGCAGCACCTGGACTGAGAGGAACTATGGCTACGCCTTC. Residues: CSTWTERNYGYAF.

This clonotype was seen ten or more times. The chain uses TRBV24-1 and TRBJ2-5; 9 positions agree with TRBD2. The V segment lost 5 bases and the J segment 5 bases; nucleotides outside the gene matches: 8. The CDR3 is made up of 15 amino acids. CDR1 KGHDR and CDR2 SFDVKD come from the germline V gene. The CDR3 loop is CATSVGGRASETQYF. CDR3 nucleotide sequence: TGTGCCACCAGTGTAGGCGGGAGGGCCTCTGAGACCCAGTACTTC.

At least ten counts were recorded for this clonotype. The V and J genes are TRBV11-2 and TRBJ2-3, with a possible D match to TRBD1 (7 bases). The germline V gene encodes CDR1 SGHAT and CDR2 FQNNGV. V lost 5 bases to trimming and J lost 1 base, with 22 bases between them. The CDR3 is 18 amino acids. In DNA, the CDR3 is TGTGCCAGCAGCCAAGGGAGGAGGCAGGGGGTAGGCACAGATACGCAGTATTTT. Its protein product is CASSQGRRQGVGTDTQYF. Full variable domain (missing parts from reference TRBV11-2 and TRBJ2-3): EAGVAQSPRYKIIEKRQSVAFWCNPISGHATLYWYQQILGQGPKLLIQFQNNGVVDDSQLPKDRFSAERLKGVDSTLKIQPAKLEDSAVYLCASSQGRRQGVGTDTQYFGPGTRLTVL.

Many counts were recorded for this clonotype. This chain uses TRBV19 with TRBJ1-1; D is unclear. The germline V and J ends were trimmed by 8 bases and 0 bases, with 10 bases remaining between them. Germline lookup yields CDR1 LNHDA and CDR2 SQIVND (reference sequence). The CDR3 length is 13 residues. The CDR3 region is CASQQRMNTEAFF. The CDR3 DNA follows: TGTGCCAGTCAACAGCGTATGAACACTGAAGCTTTCTTT.

This clonotype has a count of ten or more. The chain employs TRBV28 and TRBJ1-1; 8 bases map to TRBD1. Germline CDR1 MDHEN, CDR2 SYDVKM. The V and J ends lost 5 bases and 11 bases, in that order; junction bases with no gene match: 4. This CDR3 is built from 11 residues. CDR3 residues: CASSNRQGAFF. CDR3 in DNA: TGTGCCAGCAGTAACCGACAGGGGGCTTTCTTT.

At least ten counts were recorded for this clonotype. The chain links TRBV4-3 to TRBJ1-2; D remains ambiguous. The germline CDR1 and CDR2 sequences are LGHNA and YSLEER. The V gene lost 0 bases and the J gene lost 10 bases, with 18 bases spanning the gap. This CDR3 comprises 15 residues. CDR3 DNA: TGCGCCAGCAGCCAAGATCTTGCCGGTCCGGGTAACTACACCTTC. The encoded protein is CASSQDLAGPGNYTF.

This clonotype showed up many times. This chain links TRBV28 with TRBJ2-7; possibly TRBD1 for D (6 bases). V shed 8 bases and J shed 0 bases, with 8 bases lying between them. The germline V gene has CDR1 MDHEN and CDR2 SYDVKM. There are 12 residues in the CDR3. This CDR3 is CASQGISYEQYF. The DNA of the CDR3 is TGTGCCAGCCAGGGGATCTCCTACGAGCAGTACTTC.

This clonotype was observed many times. The V gene is TRBV11-2, the J gene TRBJ2-1; D is ambiguous. The CDR3 totals 12 residues. V lost 5 bases and J lost 10, with 12 bases in between. In germline, CDR1 is SGHAT, CDR2 FQNNGV. This chain's CDR3 is CASSPPAWEQFF. The CDR3 DNA reads TGTGCCAGCAGCCCCCCCGCTTGGGAGCAGTTCTTC.

In this sample, this clonotype turned up many times. V usage is TRBV12-3 or TRBV12-4 and J usage is TRBJ2-2; D not resolved. CDR3 length: 12 amino acids. The V gene lost 9 bases and the J gene lost 7 bases, with 12 bases spanning the gap. The CDR3 reads CARLLGDGELFF. The CDR3 bases are TGTGCCAGACTCCTGGGTGACGGGGAGCTGTTTTTT.

This clonotype was picked up many times. This chain connects TRBV10-3 to TRBJ2-5; 13 bases map to TRBD2. The junction had 1 base not matched to a gene; V was cut back by 5 bases and J by 1 base. The CDR3 runs to 15 residues. Germline V gene data show CDR1 as ENHRY and CDR2 as SYGVKD. CDR3 loop: CAISWTSGSQETQYF. Here the CDR3 DNA reads TGTGCCATCAGTTGGACTAGCGGGAGCCAAGAGACCCAGTACTTC.

This clonotype came up many times. This chain connects TRBV20-1 to TRBJ2-2; D call uncertain. Per the germline V gene, CDR1 is DFQATT and CDR2 is SNEGSKA (reference sequence). This CDR3 has 12 amino acids. The V end lost 6 bases, the J end lost 3 bases, and 8 bases lay between the germline ends. The CDR3: CSAAPDTGELFF. In DNA, the CDR3 is TGCAGTGCGGCCCCGGACACCGGGGAGCTGTTTTTT.